Following are 25 T cell receptor beta chains from one sample sequenced in a study of blood T cell repertoires in COVID-19. Produced via immunoSEQ multiplex PCR; TCRdb's table is partial and in-frame only. The sample contains about 240,000 clones, approximately 85% of which appear only once. Input material: peripheral blood. These receptor sequences come from a man at least 80 years old with acute or convalescent COVID-19.

J is TRBJ1-4 and V is TRBV24-1; 10 nucleotides align to TRBD1. J lost 8 bases, V lost 4 bases, and 6 bases had no gene match. Germline V CDR1 and CDR2: KGHDR, SFDVKD. The CDR3 spans 15 residues. CDR3 DNA sequence: TGTGCCACCAGTGACGGGACAGGGGCTCGGGAAAAACTGTTTTTT. It is translated as CATSDGTGAREKLFF.

This rearrangement joins TRBV28 to TRBJ2-5, with D tentatively TRBD2 (7 bases). The CDR3 is 16 residues long. CDR1 MDHEN and CDR2 SYDVKM come from the germline V gene. The V gene lost 4 bases and the J gene lost 4 bases, with 19 bases spanning the gap. CDR3 amino acids: CASSSIPGRGVETQYF. CDR3 coding DNA: TGTGCCAGCAGTTCCATACCGGGGAGGGGGGTAGAGACCCAGTACTTC. The full variable domain, rest sourced from reference TRBV28 and TRBJ2-5, is DVKVTQSSRYLVKRTGEKVFLECVQDMDHENMFWYRQDPGLGLRLIYFSYDVKMKEKGDIPEGYSVSREKKERFSLILESASTNQTSMYLCASSSIPGRGVETQYFGPGTRLLVL.

The V gene is TRBV2, the J gene TRBJ2-5, with 13 bases lining up with TRBD2. Trimming removed 8 bases from V and 5 bases from J; junction bases left unmatched: 2. Germline V gene lookup returns CDR1 SNHLY and CDR2 FYNNEI. The CDR3 covers 13 residues. The CDR3 sequence: CASGGLAGETQYF. In DNA form, the CDR3 reads TGTGCCAGCGGGGGACTAGCGGGGGAGACCCAGTACTTC.

The chain couples TRBV28 to TRBJ1-5; 8 bases match TRBD1. Germline V gene sequence: CDR1 MDHEN, CDR2 SYDVKM. The CDR3 length is 15 residues. The junction had 5 bases not matched to a gene; V was cut back by 5 bases and J by 2 bases. CDR3 amino acids: CASSTQDRGNQPQHF. CDR3 bases: TGTGCCAGCAGTACCCAGGACAGGGGCAATCAGCCCCAGCATTTT.

V usage is TRBV7-2 and J usage is TRBJ1-2, with D perhaps matching TRBD1 (5 bases). CDR3 length equals 14 residues. Trimming stripped 4 bases from V and 4 bases from J, with 13 bases between. The germline CDR1 and CDR2 sequences are SGHTA and FQGNSA. The CDR3 DNA follows: TGTGCCAGCAGCTCCGACGGGGGTTCCTATGGCTACACCTTC. Translated, it gives CASSSDGGSYGYTF.

The chain combines TRBV25-1 with TRBJ2-3; the D is unclear. This CDR3 is 15 amino acids long. V gave up 2 bases and J gave up 0 bases, with 9 bases separating them. Germline-derived CDR1 and CDR2 are MGHDK and SYGVNS. The chain's CDR3 is CASSEPGFSTDTQYF. As DNA, the CDR3 is TGTGCCAGCAGTGAACCCGGGTTTAGCACAGATACGCAGTATTTT.

The rearrangement links TRBV28 to TRBJ1-2; 7 nucleotides line up with TRBD1. In germline, CDR1 is MDHEN, CDR2 SYDVKM. V lost 4 bases, J lost 8 bases, and 13 bases stayed unmatched. The CDR3 length is 15 residues. For the CDR3, the DNA is TGTGCCAGCAGTTGGGCCCCACCAAGGGGGCAGGGCTACACCTTC. It specifies CASSWAPPRGQGYTF.

CDR3 in DNA: TGTGCCAGCAGCTTATTCGGCAATGAGCAGTTCTTC. Its protein is CASSLFGNEQFF. J is TRBJ2-1 and V is TRBV7-3; D is uncertain. Deletions cut 2 bases from V and 6 bases from J, with 5 bases between. CDR1 is SGHTA and CDR2 is FQGTGA in the germline V gene. The CDR3 is 12 residues long.

The J gene is TRBJ1-4, the V gene TRBV11-2, with 9 bases that match TRBD1. Germline V gene data show CDR1 as SGHAT and CDR2 as FQNNGV. The CDR3 is 16 residues long. V was clipped by 5 bases and J by 6 bases; unmatched bases: 10. CDR3: CASSPILRTGDEKLFF. DNA of the CDR3: TGTGCCAGCAGCCCAATCCTACGGACAGGGGATGAAAAACTGTTTTTT.

This chain joins TRBV3-1 (or the pseudogene TRBV3-2) and TRBJ1-2; 8 positions match TRBD1. From germline, CDR1 is LGHDT and CDR2 YNNKEL (reference sequence). V was clipped by 6 bases and J by 4 bases; unmatched bases: 13. This CDR3 spans 16 amino acids. This chain's CDR3 is CASRGKPGGVGYGYTF. In nucleotides, the CDR3 is TGTGCCAGCAGAGGGAAACCAGGGGGCGTCGGCTATGGCTACACCTTC.

The rearrangement joins TRBV6-5 to TRBJ2-2, with a weak D call TRBD2 (5 bases). The CDR3 covers 15 residues. V gave up 5 bases and J gave up 6 bases, with 16 bases separating them. Germline CDR1 MNHEY, CDR2 SVGAGI. Here the CDR3 DNA reads TGTGCCAGCAGTCCAGGACGGGCCGGGGCCGGGGAGCTGTTTTTT. Translated: CASSPGRAGAGELFF.

The CDR3 DNA is TGTGCCAGCAGCACAGGGGGTTTGGCCAAAAACATTCAGTACTTC. It translates to CASSTGGLAKNIQYF. The rearrangement links TRBV27 to TRBJ2-4; 8 nucleotides match TRBD1. The CDR3 is made up of 15 amino acids. Trimming cost V 6 bases and J 1 base; bases outside gene matches: 5. The germline CDR1 and CDR2 sequences are MNHEY and SMNVEV (reference sequence).

CDR3 in amino acids: CSVRGLAGGHTDTQYF. The CDR3 DNA sequence: TGCAGCGTCCGAGGACTAGCGGGGGGGCATACAGATACGCAGTATTTT. The chain recombines TRBV29-1 with TRBJ2-3; 15 positions match TRBD2. The trim removed 6 bases at V and 3 bases at J, leaving 7 bases unmatched. The CDR3 runs 16 residues. CDR1 and CDR2 (germline): SQVTM, ANQGSEA.

The chain recombines TRBV10-1 with TRBJ1-5; possible D gene TRBD1, 6 bases. Germline CDR1 and CDR2: WNHNN and SYGVQD (reference sequence). With 6 bases removed from V and 3 bases from J, the gap between germline ends came to 15 bases. The CDR3 spans 15 residues. The CDR3, as DNA: TGCGCCAGCAGCGGTGGGGCAGGGGACAATCAGCCCCAGCATTTT. Amino acid sequence: CASSGGAGDNQPQHF.

The rearrangement links TRBV12-3 or TRBV12-4 to TRBJ1-1; possibly TRBD1 for D (6 bases). V was shortened by 3 bases and J by 8 bases, with 7 bases between the two germline ends. This CDR3 is 11 amino acids long. In DNA form, the CDR3 reads TGTGCCAGCAGTTTTGGGGGCGAAGCTTTCTTT. Translation gives CASSFGGEAFF.

This chain links TRBV3-1 (or the pseudogene TRBV3-2) with TRBJ1-1; TRBD1 aligns across 7 bases. The CDR3 spans 14 residues. The germline CDR1 and CDR2 sequences are LGHDT and YNNKEL (reference sequence). V was clipped by 4 bases and J by 5 bases; unmatched bases: 7. As DNA, the CDR3 is TGTGCCAGCAGCCTGACAGGGTTAAGGACTGAAGCTTTCTTT. Amino acids: CASSLTGLRTEAFF.

This chain links TRBV27 with TRBJ2-5; 16 nucleotides align to TRBD2. Germline V gene lookup returns CDR1 MNHEY and CDR2 SMNVEV (reference sequence). V gave up 4 bases and J gave up 4 bases; unmatched junction bases: 6. The CDR3 runs 17 residues. CDR3 DNA: TGTGCCAGCAGTTCCGGGACTAGCGGGAGGGTTCGAGAGACCCAGTACTTC. Protein sequence: CASSSGTSGRVRETQYF.

This chain joins TRBV18 and TRBJ1-1, with a tentative D call TRBD1 (5 bases). Deletions cut 5 bases from V and 1 base from J, with 5 bases between. Germline values: CDR1 KGHSH, CDR2 LQKENI. This CDR3 region has 12 residues. CDR3 loop: CASSGQNTEAFF. The CDR3, as DNA: TGTGCCAGCTCAGGACAGAACACTGAAGCTTTCTTT.

This chain joins TRBV28 and TRBJ2-7; 9 positions match TRBD1. The CDR3 totals 15 residues. Germline CDR1 reads MDHEN; CDR2 reads SYDVKM. Germline trimming cut 6 bases from V and 4 bases from J; bases unmatched to any gene: 10. CDR3 sequence reads: CASRSGTGILYEQYF. In DNA form, the CDR3 reads TGTGCCAGCAGATCCGGGACAGGGATCCTTTACGAGCAGTACTTC.

A single count supports this clone. The chain joins TRBV5-1 to TRBJ2-3; D is unclear. There are 13 residues in the CDR3. V was cut by 0 bases and J by 5 bases, with 7 bases left in between. The germline V gene has CDR1 SGHRS and CDR2 YFSETQ. CDR3 sequence: CASSLAFIDTQYF. DNA for the CDR3: TGCGCCAGCAGCTTGGCGTTTATAGATACGCAGTATTTT.

The V and J genes are TRBV28 and TRBJ2-7, with 8 bases lining up with TRBD1. This CDR3 is built from 14 residues. After removal of 6 bases from V and 3 bases from J, the junction contained 7 bases not matched to a gene. CDR1 and CDR2 (germline): MDHEN, SYDVKM. CDR3 DNA: TGTGCCAGCAGCCCCGAAACAGGGGGCTACGAGCAGTACTTC. Amino acids: CASSPETGGYEQYF.

The V call is TRBV28, the J call TRBJ2-7; TRBD1 matches 9 bases. Losses at the gene ends were 7 bases for V and 2 bases for J; bases not matched to a gene: 6. This CDR3 contains 14 residues. Germline CDR1 reads MDHEN; CDR2 reads SYDVKM. CDR3 nucleotide sequence: TGTGCCAGCACCTCGGGACAGGGAACCTACGAGCAGTACTTC. Encoded protein: CASTSGQGTYEQYF.

The chain carries TRBV2 and TRBJ2-4; D perhaps matches TRBD1 (5 bases). The CDR3 contains 15 residues. Germline lookup yields CDR1 SNHLY and CDR2 FYNNEI. The V end lost 6 bases, the J end lost 0 bases, and 12 bases lay between the germline ends. The CDR3 sequence: CASRQQVLAKNIQYF. The CDR3, as DNA: TGTGCCAGCAGACAACAGGTATTAGCCAAAAACATTCAGTACTTC.

The rearrangement links TRBV6-6 to TRBJ1-2, with D possibly matching TRBD1 (6 bases). The V end was cut by 3 bases, the J end by 2 bases, with 16 bases between. This CDR3 region has 16 residues. In germline, CDR1 is MNHNY, CDR2 SVGAGI (reference sequence). The CDR3 DNA follows: TGTGCCAGCAGTTATCAGGGGACGGGGCCAAACTATGGCTACACCTTC. It codes for CASSYQGTGPNYGYTF.

A single count supports this clone. The chain recombines TRBV6-4 with TRBJ2-1, with 7 bases that match TRBD1. J gave up 8 bases and V 5 bases, and 6 bases lay outside the gene matches. The CDR3 spans 13 residues. The germline CDR1 and CDR2 sequences are MRHNA and SNTAGT. In DNA form, the CDR3 reads TGTGCCAGCAGTAACAGGGGTACGGATGAGCAGTTCTTC. This gives the protein CASSNRGTDEQFF.